The present entry profiles one TCR beta chain with its context. Its antigen is undetermined. Libraries were prepared by immunoSEQ multiplex PCR; TCRdb keeps only in-frame clonotypes and omits some of them. The table lists some 520,000 clones, about 83% of them singletons. The CDR3 has 15 amino acids. V lost 9 bases and J 5 bases, leaving 17 bases between the germline ends. CDR1 and CDR2 from the germline V gene are MDHEN and SYDVKM. These data originate in a study of Ad26.COV2.S vaccination and SARS-CoV-2 variants. Study conclusions and caveats: Similar non-spike TCR breadth was seen in vaccine and placebo recipients.

The treatment here: about 20 received Ad26.COV2.S at low or high dose, single or two shots; roughly 5 received placebo; per-sample allocation not given. Sample collection was performed on day 63 after the first vaccine or placebo injection. In the vaccine, an Ad26 vector expressed the SARS-CoV-2 spike of the Wuhan strain. The sample in question was peripheral blood, obtained in a trial of Ad26.COV2.S vaccine versus placebo. The rearrangement links TRBV28 to TRBJ1-6; perhaps TRBD1 as D (5 bases). The sequence was obtained from a person aged 18 to 65 who received the Ad26.COV2.S COVID-19 vaccine or a placebo. The CDR3 DNA reads as TGTGCCAGTCTTCAAGGGGCAGCCGATAATTCACCCCTCCACTTT. This sequence encodes CASLQGAADNSPLHF.